The clone carrying this T cell receptor (beta chain) appeared many times. Its antigen is still unknown. CDR1 and CDR2 from the germline V gene are MRHNA and SNTAGT. The CDR3 is 15 amino acids. J gave up 6 bases and V 0 bases, and 0 bases lay outside the gene matches. This entry is derived from a study of early T cells in non-severe SARS-CoV-2 infection. Individual cDNA molecules carried attached unique molecular identifiers. One entry per CDR3 protein results from TCRdb running MiXCR on the 5' RACE reads. The sample shows about 19,000 distinct CDR3 sequences, 4% to 5.5% of them seen only once. Whole-study results and caveats: Lookups in VDJdb leaned toward anti-spike CD8 responses and missed private and CD4 specificities.

Sequenced material: whole blood. The source of this sequence is an adult who was a healthcare worker with PCR-confirmed SARS-CoV-2 infection or an uninfected control (not recorded which). This chain uses TRBV6-4 with TRBJ2-2, with 11 bases aligning to TRBD2. In DNA form, the CDR3 reads TGTGCCAGCAGTGACTCGACTAGCGGGGCCGGGGAGCTGTTTTTT. Protein: CASSDSTSGAGELFF.